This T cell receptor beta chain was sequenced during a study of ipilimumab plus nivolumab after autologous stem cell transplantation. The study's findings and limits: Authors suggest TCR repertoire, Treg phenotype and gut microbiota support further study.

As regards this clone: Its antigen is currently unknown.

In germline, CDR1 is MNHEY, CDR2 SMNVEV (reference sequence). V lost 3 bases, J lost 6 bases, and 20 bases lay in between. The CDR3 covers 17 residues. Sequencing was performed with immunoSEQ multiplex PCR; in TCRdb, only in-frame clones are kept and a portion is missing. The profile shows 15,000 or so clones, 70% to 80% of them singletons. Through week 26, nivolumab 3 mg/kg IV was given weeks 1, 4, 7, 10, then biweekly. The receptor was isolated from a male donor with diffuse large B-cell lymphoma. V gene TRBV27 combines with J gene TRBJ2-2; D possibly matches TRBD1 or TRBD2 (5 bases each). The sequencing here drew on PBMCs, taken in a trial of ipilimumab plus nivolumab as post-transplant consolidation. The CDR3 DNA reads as TGTGCCAGCAGTTTCCCGCCTGTTCGGGGCCGGGCCGGGGAGCTGTTTTTT. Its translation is CASSFPPVRGRAGELFF.